One sample yielded the 16 T cell receptor beta chains listed below, sequenced in a study of spatial heterogeneity in lung cancer (dated 2019 in TCRdb). To prepare the library, 5' RACE was applied. The reads were generated on a NextSeq 500. TCRdb reprocessing: public reads trimmed at Q25 with fastp, clones called with MiXCR, in-frame beta chains kept. Rows merge per CDR3 protein into single entries with the most common DNA and genes. The sample contains tens of thousands of distinct CDR3 sequences, approximately 12% of them found a single time. Together, the top ten hold roughly two fifths of the sample. According to the study, the label for this sample's time point signals: sample taken at primary tumor resection. The source was PBMCs, collected at surgery. The source is a male donor with early-stage non-small cell lung cancer.

This clonotype was detected many times. V and J are TRBV9 and TRBJ1-6; perhaps TRBD1 as D (5 bases). There are 14 residues in the CDR3. Germline V gene lookup returns CDR1 SGDLS and CDR2 YYNGEE. Trimming left V 5 bases short and J 8 bases short, with 14 bases between. The CDR3 region has the DNA TGTGCCAGCAGTCTAACCGGGGGATATTCACCCCTCCACTTT. Protein sequence: CASSLTGGYSPLHF.

This chain uses TRBV5-1 with TRBJ1-3, with D unresolved. This CDR3 spans 14 amino acids. The V gene lost 4 bases and the J gene lost 3 bases, with 11 bases spanning the gap. Germline CDR1 is SGHRS and CDR2 is YFSETQ. The CDR3 DNA is TGCGCCAGCAGCAGTGGACCGCTTGGAAACACCATATATTTT. Protein sequence: CASSSGPLGNTIYF.

This clonotype appeared a few times. The CDR3 nucleotides are TGTGCCAGCAGCCTCGGACTAGCGGGGGGGTTACTAGGGACAGATACGCAGTATTTT. Its translation is CASSLGLAGGLLGTDTQYF. This rearrangement joins TRBV9 to TRBJ2-3; 15 nucleotides align to TRBD2. The CDR3 is 19 residues long. J was trimmed by 3 bases and V by 4 bases; bases with no gene match: 12. CDR1 SGDLS and CDR2 YYNGEE come from the germline V gene. The full variable domain, rest sourced from reference TRBV9 and TRBJ2-3, is DSGVTQTPKHLITATGQRVTLRCSPRSGDLSVYWYQQSLDQGLQFLIQYYNGEERAKGNILERFSAQQFPDLHSELNLSSLELGDSALYFCASSLGLAGGLLGTDTQYFGPGTRLTVL.

There are many counts of this clonotype. The chain combines TRBV7-6 with TRBJ1-6; 9 bases line up with TRBD1. Looked up from germline, CDR1 is SGHVS and CDR2 is FNYEAQ. Trimming took 6 bases from V and 8 from J; bases not matched to a gene: 8. The CDR3 has 15 residues. CDR3 residues: CASRPTGGLHSPLHF. For the CDR3, the DNA is TGTGCCAGCAGACCGACAGGGGGTTTGCATTCACCCCTCCACTTT.

The chain carries TRBV4-1 and TRBJ2-1; the match to TRBD2 covers 13 bases. The germline V gene encodes CDR1 MGHRA and CDR2 YSYEKL. The trim removed 2 bases at V and 8 bases at J, leaving 12 bases unmatched. The CDR3 runs 18 residues. CDR3 sequence: CASSQKPPGLAGTHEQFF. The DNA of the CDR3 is TGCGCCAGCAGCCAAAAGCCACCGGGACTAGCGGGGACTCATGAGCAGTTCTTC.

This clonotype showed up just a few times. The chain has TRBV6-6 and TRBJ1-5; 7 nucleotides line up with TRBD1. Germline V gene lookup returns CDR1 MNHNY and CDR2 SVGAGI (reference sequence). J gave up 3 bases and V 4 bases, and 12 bases lay outside the gene matches. CDR3 length equals 17 residues. The CDR3 nucleotides are TGTGCCAGCAGTTTGGGGGGGGACAGCCGGTCCAATCAGCCCCAGCATTTT. The encoded protein is CASSLGGDSRSNQPQHF.

The chain recombines TRBV5-4 with TRBJ2-1, with 7 bases that match TRBD1. The CDR3 has 14 amino acids. J was trimmed by 5 bases and V by 5 bases; bases with no gene match: 7. Germline CDR1 SGHNT, CDR2 YYREEE (reference sequence). The CDR3 is CASRTQTGNNEQFF. In nucleotides, the CDR3 is TGTGCCAGCAGAACCCAGACAGGGAACAATGAGCAGTTCTTC.

This clonotype was seen only a few times. This sequence joins TRBV12-5 and TRBJ2-3; 11 positions match TRBD2. Losses at the gene ends were 1 base for V and 3 bases for J; bases not matched to a gene: 3. Germline CDR1 LGHNT, CDR2 FRNRAP. CDR3 length: 16 residues. The CDR3: CASGLGLAGLTDTQYF. The CDR3 DNA follows: TGTGCTAGTGGTTTGGGACTAGCGGGATTAACAGATACGCAGTATTTT.

The genes are TRBV29-1 and TRBJ1-4; D possibly corresponds to TRBD1 (6 bases). CDR1 and CDR2 (germline): SQVTM, ANQGSEA. V was trimmed by 7 bases and J by 4 bases, leaving 7 bases between them. There are 11 residues in the CDR3. CDR3 region: CSADSNEKLFF. In DNA, the CDR3 is TGCAGCGCGGACAGTAATGAAAAACTGTTTTTT.

The table lists this clonotype with a few counts. This chain joins TRBV3-1 and TRBJ2-6; D unclear. In germline, CDR1 is LGHDT, CDR2 YNNKEL (reference sequence). This CDR3 is built from 12 residues. V was pared by 7 bases and J by 4 bases, with 5 bases between. CDR3 sequence (DNA): TGTGCCAGCAACGTGGGGGCCAACGTCCTGACTTTC. It is translated as CASNVGANVLTF.

The chain joins TRBV12-3 or TRBV12-4 to TRBJ2-3, with D possibly being TRBD2 (5 bases). Trimming stripped 6 bases from V and 5 bases from J, with 15 bases between. There are 14 residues in the CDR3. In DNA form, the CDR3 reads TGTGCCAGCAGCCCCGAATGGGGAGTAGATACGCAGTATTTT. Protein: CASSPEWGVDTQYF.

This clonotype has at least ten counts. This chain links TRBV5-1 with TRBJ1-1; D possibly corresponds to TRBD1 (6 bases). V dropped 4 bases and J dropped 2 bases, with 21 bases sitting between them. The V gene's germline CDR1 is SGHRS and CDR2 YFSETQ. The CDR3 contains 17 residues. The chain's CDR3 is CASSRQGHGLTNTEAFF. The CDR3 bases are TGCGCCAGCAGCCGGCAGGGACACGGACTGACTAACACTGAAGCTTTCTTT.

The rearrangement joins TRBV28 to TRBJ2-1; D gene unclear. The CDR3 contains 14 residues. Trimming took off 3 bases at V and 5 bases at J, with 11 bases between the two ends. Germline CDR1 reads MDHEN; CDR2 reads SYDVKM. The CDR3 sequence: CASSLAARDNEQFF. The DNA for the CDR3 is TGTGCCAGCAGTTTGGCGGCCCGGGACAATGAGCAGTTCTTC.

On this clonotype: The junction does not match germline at one end; this may be a read error. This chain links TRBV2 with TRBJ2-3, with TRBD2 as a possible D gene (6 bases). The germline CDR1 and CDR2 sequences are SNHLY and FYNNEI. This CDR3 has 15 residues. CDR3: CASSVGRPSIDTQYF. The CDR3 region has the DNA TGTGCCAGCAGTGTCGGGAGACCAAGCATAGATACGCAGTATTTT. The full variable domain, with the rest looked up from reference TRBV2 and TRBJ2-3, is EPEVTQTPSHQVTQMGQEVILRCVPISNHLYFYWYRQILGQKVEFLVSFYNNEISEKSEIFDDQFSVERPDGSNFTLKIRSTKLEDSAMYFCASSVGRPSIDTQYFGPGTRLTVL.

The sample holds a few counts of this clonotype. The gene calls are TRBV6-2 or TRBV6-3 and TRBJ2-3, with TRBD1 matching over 11 bases. V lost 6 bases, J lost 4 bases, and 6 bases stayed unmatched. CDR3 length: 15 residues. CDR1 is MNHEY and CDR2 is SVGEGT in the germline V gene. For the CDR3, the DNA is TGTGCCAGCAGCGCGGACAGGGGGCTGGCAGATACGCAGTATTTT. Encoded protein: CASSADRGLADTQYF.

This rearrangement joins TRBV7-9 to TRBJ1-1; tentatively, D is TRBD1 (5 bases). Germline loops: CDR1 SEHNR, CDR2 FQNEAQ (reference sequence). The ends were cut back, 5 bases at V and 3 bases at J, with 13 bases in the middle. The CDR3 sequence is 14 residues long. For the CDR3, the DNA is TGTGCCAGCAGCCGGAGTTTGGGGGACACTGAAGCTTTCTTT. This translates into CASSRSLGDTEAFF.